The 11 T cell receptor beta chains in this list originate from one sample, sequenced in a study of graft-versus-host responses after intestinal transplantation (dated by TCRdb to 2020 to 2022). Library creation used the immunoSEQ multiplex PCR assay. TCRdb provides this immuneACCESS table in a form limited to in-frame rearrangements. Some clones are lacking; in checked studies, under half of them reflect an unresolved V gene, and why the rest are absent is not known. The sample table holds tens of thousands of clones, of which roughly 92% were seen once. About 6.7% of the sample lies in the top ten. The source material was bone marrow, sampled around 720 days after intestinal transplantation. The receptors stem from a human patient who received an intestinal transplant, so some T cells may come from the graft donor.

The V gene is TRBV27, the J gene TRBJ2-5, with D perhaps matching TRBD1 (6 bases). The V end was cut by 7 bases, the J end by 4 bases, with 16 bases between. Germline CDR1 and CDR2: MNHEY and SMNVEV (reference sequence). The CDR3 runs to 14 residues. The CDR3 nucleotides are TGTGCCAGCACCTCAACAGGGTCCGGAGAGACCCAGTACTTC. This codes for CASTSTGSGETQYF.

This rearrangement joins TRBV7-9 to TRBJ2-3; perhaps TRBD2 as D (6 bases). Germline-derived CDR1 and CDR2 are SEHNR and FQNEAQ (reference sequence). Trimming stripped 3 bases from V and 2 bases from J, with 15 bases between. The CDR3 extends over 16 amino acids. The CDR3, as DNA: TGTGCCAGCAGCTTCGGAGGGGCCGACCCCACAGATACGCAGTATTTT. Its protein product is CASSFGGADPTDTQYF.

This rearrangement joins TRBV5-4 to TRBJ1-2; D not resolved. This CDR3 comprises 16 residues. V gave up 0 bases and J gave up 5 bases, with 17 bases separating them. The germline V gene has CDR1 SGHNT and CDR2 YYREEE (reference sequence). The CDR3 coding sequence is TGTGCCAGCAGCTTGGACCGCCCAAGGGAACGGTATGGCTACACCTTC. Amino acids: CASSLDRPRERYGYTF.

This chain uses TRBV11-2 with TRBJ2-7, with 7 nucleotides matching TRBD2. The J segment lost 4 bases and the V segment lost 5 bases, leaving 17 bases of the junction unmatched. Looked up from germline, CDR1 is SGHAT and CDR2 is FQNNGV. The CDR3 loop spans 17 amino acids. The DNA for the CDR3 is TGTGCCAGCAGCCTTAGGGGCATAGGCGGGAGCGGGTACGAGCAGTACTTC. It translates to CASSLRGIGGSGYEQYF.

The table lists this clone with a count of one. The chain has TRBV9 and TRBJ1-2, with D unclear. Germline loops: CDR1 SGDLS, CDR2 YYNGEE. The CDR3 length is 14 residues. Deletions cut 3 bases from V and 6 bases from J, with 15 bases between. As DNA, the CDR3 is TGTGCCAGCAGCGCTAGCGGAGGGTTGGATGGCTACACCTTC. Amino acid sequence: CASSASGGLDGYTF.

In the case of this clone: One junction end does not reproduce the germline sequence, and a read error may be involved. The chain carries TRBV27 and TRBJ2-5, with 12 bases lining up with TRBD2. The CDR3 consists of 17 residues. Germline V gives CDR1 MNHEY, CDR2 SMNVEV (reference sequence). In nucleotides, the CDR3 is TGTGCCAGCAGTTTAATTTCGACTAGCGGGGGACAAGGGACCCAGTACTTC. Translation: CASSLISTSGGQGTQYF.

The CDR3 DNA follows: TGTGCCAGCAGTTTCCCAGACAGGGTTTCCTACGAGCAGTACTTC. Translation gives CASSFPDRVSYEQYF. V is TRBV27 and J is TRBJ2-7, with TRBD1 identical over 7 bases. CDR3 size: 15 residues. V dropped 3 bases and J dropped 1; count of bases not matched to a gene: 6. Germline V gene sequence: CDR1 MNHEY, CDR2 SMNVEV (reference sequence).

The V gene is TRBV19, the J gene TRBJ1-6; D is uncertain. The germline V and J ends were trimmed by 8 bases and 6 bases, with 11 bases remaining between them. The germline V gene has CDR1 LNHDA and CDR2 SQIVND (reference sequence). This CDR3 has 13 amino acids. The CDR3 protein is CASHPELNSPLHF. The DNA of the CDR3 is TGTGCCAGTCACCCGGAACTTAATTCACCCCTCCACTTT.

The sample holds a few counts of this clone. This chain uses TRBV4-1 with TRBJ2-7; D gene uncertain. V was trimmed by 0 bases and J by 4 bases, leaving 13 bases between them. This CDR3 has 15 residues. Germline V lookup: CDR1 MGHRA, CDR2 YSYEKL. In nucleotides, the CDR3 is TGCGCCAGCAGCCAAGATCTACGGATAACTTACGAGCAGTACTTC. This codes for CASSQDLRITYEQYF.

The rearrangement uses TRBV4-1 and TRBJ2-5, with D perhaps TRBD2 (5 bases). The germline CDR1 and CDR2 sequences are MGHRA and YSYEKL. Trimming pared 5 bases from V and 1 base from J, leaving 11 bases between. The CDR3 covers 14 residues. The CDR3 DNA follows: TGCGCCAGCAGCTCCGGCGGGCGCCAAGAGACCCAGTACTTC. As protein: CASSSGGRQETQYF.

The chain employs TRBV6-6 and TRBJ1-2; D is unclear. Germline V gene data show CDR1 as MNHNY and CDR2 as SVGAGI (reference sequence). V was pared by 7 bases and J by 3 bases, with 6 bases between. The CDR3 sequence is 11 residues long. The CDR3 DNA follows: TGTGCCAGCAACGGGGACTATGGCTACACCTTC. It translates to CASNGDYGYTF.